The clone carrying this T cell receptor (beta chain) was observed at least ten times. Its matching antigen is unknown. Germline V gene data show CDR1 as SGHTA and CDR2 as FQGNSA. The CDR3 loop spans 15 amino acids. Deletions cut 1 base from V and 3 bases from J, with 10 bases between. The team produced cDNA through 5'RACE using 10-nucleotide random UMIs. MiXCR, run by TCRdb on the 5' RACE reads, gives a single entry per CDR3 protein. The table records over 60,000 distinct CDR3 sequences, just over 5% of them present only once. The data stem from a study of neurological immune-mediated disorders. Study-level findings and limits: The study found the most TCR clonal expansion in HTLV-1-associated myelopathy and the least in multiple sclerosis, below healthy controls. No link was found between any clinical or MRI feature and the multiple sclerosis repertoire cluster.

Unsorted libraries were prepared from 2 million PBMCs held at -80 C. The sequencing sample was made of PBMCs. This clonotype originated in a woman under 40 with multiple sclerosis. The genes are TRBV7-2 and TRBJ2-1; tentative D call: TRBD1 (5 bases). DNA of the CDR3: TGTGCCAGCAGCTTAGGCAGGGTGAGCTACAATGAGCAGTTCTTC. It encodes CASSLGRVSYNEQFF.